This passage covers 14 T cell receptor beta chains from one sample sequenced in a study of cytomegalovirus exposure and HLA in healthy donors. Both 60 Vbeta primers and 13 Jbeta primers went into the PCR. Here immunoSEQ multiplex PCR was the method, and the copy in TCRdb shows in-frame clones only, minus some. The sample has about 59,000 clones, about 86% seen once; the top ten hold over 1.5%. Sequencing used PBMCs. The receptors were sampled from a man aged 35 to 55 in good health and CMV-seronegative.

J is TRBJ2-3 and V is TRBV2, with 8 positions matching TRBD2. V was clipped by 10 bases and J by 3 bases; unmatched bases: 12. This CDR3 has 15 amino acids. The germline gives CDR1 SNHLY, CDR2 FYNNEI. The CDR3 here is CAIGLAELGTDTQYF. In DNA form, the CDR3 reads TGTGCCATCGGACTAGCTGAGCTTGGAACAGATACGCAGTATTTT.

As DNA, the CDR3 is TGTGCCAGCAAGACACAGGGGGCGCTTGGTGAAAAACTGTTTTTT. Protein product: CASKTQGALGEKLFF. J is TRBJ1-4 and V is TRBV28, with TRBD1 matching 9 bases. The CDR3 has 15 residues. The germline gives CDR1 MDHEN, CDR2 SYDVKM. With V trimmed by 7 bases and J by 7 bases, 10 bases remained unmatched.

The rearrangement links TRBV18 to TRBJ2-3, with TRBD2 matching 8 bases. CDR3 size: 18 residues. The germline V gene has CDR1 KGHSH and CDR2 LQKENI. After removal of 2 bases from V and 0 bases from J, the junction contained 10 bases not matched to a gene. The CDR3 reads CASSPIRGGESSTDTQYF. The CDR3 DNA sequence: TGTGCCAGCTCACCAATTCGGGGGGGCGAGTCGAGCACAGATACGCAGTATTTT.

This clone showed up just once. V gene TRBV14 combines with J gene TRBJ2-1; D gene uncertain. The V end was cut by 0 bases, the J end by 2 bases, with 8 bases between. The CDR3 runs to 15 residues. Germline V gene sequence: CDR1 SGHDN, CDR2 FVKESK. The CDR3 coding sequence is TGTGCCAGCAGCCAAGAAACGGTAACCTACAATGAGCAGTTCTTC. Its translation is CASSQETVTYNEQFF.

A few counts support this clone. This chain joins TRBV6-5 and TRBJ1-2; D possibly corresponds to TRBD1 (6 bases). The germline V gene has CDR1 MNHEY and CDR2 SVGAGI. V was clipped by 8 bases and J by 5 bases, with 18 bases between them. The length of the CDR3 is 14 residues. CDR3 region: CASGTRGQTYGYTF. In DNA form, the CDR3 reads TGTGCCAGCGGTACCAGGGGCCAAACGTATGGCTACACCTTC.

The V call is TRBV5-6, the J call TRBJ2-6; 7 bases are shared with TRBD1. J was trimmed by 2 bases and V by 4 bases; bases with no gene match: 9. The CDR3 has 17 residues. The germline CDR1 and CDR2 sequences are SGHDT and YYEEEE. CDR3 in amino acids: CASSQLTDRAGANVLTF. The DNA of the CDR3 is TGTGCCAGCAGCCAATTAACTGACAGGGCTGGGGCCAACGTCCTGACTTTC.

This chain joins TRBV11-2 and TRBJ1-1; 7 positions match TRBD1. Germline V gives CDR1 SGHAT, CDR2 FQNNGV. The length of the CDR3 is 15 residues. V was clipped by 5 bases and J by 1 base; unmatched bases: 7. The CDR3 nucleotides are TGTGCCAGCAGCCCGTGGGACAGACCGAACACTGAAGCTTTCTTT. Its translation: CASSPWDRPNTEAFF.

This clone was counted only a few times. The chain uses TRBV4-3 and TRBJ1-2; tentative D call: TRBD1 (6 bases). The CDR3 runs to 14 residues. CDR1 is LGHNA and CDR2 is YSLEER in the germline V gene. V was clipped by 1 base and J by 5 bases, with 11 bases between them. The CDR3 sequence is CASSQGGLGYGYTF. CDR3 DNA: TGCGCCAGCAGCCAAGGGGGGCTTGGGTATGGCTACACCTTC.

V usage is TRBV10-2 and J usage is TRBJ1-1, with D perhaps matching TRBD1 (6 bases). Germline V gives CDR1 WSHSY, CDR2 SAAADI. The length of the CDR3 is 14 residues. V dropped 2 bases and J dropped 5 bases, with 12 bases sitting between them. The CDR3 DNA follows: TGCGCCAGCAGTGAGCAAGGGGGTAGGACTGAAGCTTTCTTT. Protein product: CASSEQGGRTEAFF.

This chain uses TRBV29-1 with TRBJ1-1, with D perhaps TRBD1 (5 bases). Germline assignment: CDR1 SQVTM and CDR2 ANQGSEA. The CDR3 covers 12 residues. Trimming removed 4 bases from V and 1 base from J, with 7 bases in between. CDR3 amino acids: CSVVDRNTEAFF. Here the CDR3 DNA reads TGCAGCGTTGTCGACAGGAACACTGAAGCTTTCTTT.

The rearrangement links TRBV30 to TRBJ1-1, with 9 bases aligning to TRBD1. Germline V gene sequence: CDR1 GTSNPN, CDR2 SVGIG (reference sequence). The CDR3 sequence is 13 residues long. Trimming removed 5 bases from V and 4 bases from J; junction bases left unmatched: 5. CDR3 amino acids: CAWDRGRGTEAFF. The CDR3 nucleotides are TGTGCCTGGGACAGGGGGAGAGGCACTGAAGCTTTCTTT.

V gene TRBV19 combines with J gene TRBJ1-1; D is ambiguous. Germline CDR1 is LNHDA and CDR2 is SQIVND (reference sequence). The CDR3 totals 13 residues. Deletions cut 4 bases from V and 1 base from J, with 7 bases between. This CDR3 reads CASSTNQNTEAFF. The CDR3 DNA sequence: TGTGCCAGTAGTACCAATCAGAACACTGAAGCTTTCTTT.

The chain links TRBV5-4 to TRBJ2-5, with 7 bases fitting TRBD2. The J segment lost 5 bases and the V segment lost 1 base, leaving 5 bases of the junction unmatched. Germline CDR1 reads SGHNT; CDR2 reads YYREEE (reference sequence). This CDR3 spans 14 amino acids. The CDR3 coding sequence is TGTGCCAGCAGCTTGTTAGGGGAGGGGGAGACCCAGTACTTC. Its protein is CASSLLGEGETQYF.

The J gene is TRBJ2-2, the V gene TRBV6-1, with 8 nucleotides matching TRBD1. The length of the CDR3 is 16 residues. Germline loops: CDR1 MNHNS, CDR2 SASEGT. V lost 3 bases and J lost 4; bases outside the gene matches: 7. The CDR3, as DNA: TGTGCCAGCAGTGATGTGGCAGGGGGCAGCACCGGGGAGCTGTTTTTT. This translates into CASSDVAGGSTGELFF.